This T cell receptor beta chain was observed in a study of shared clonotypes between healthy human individuals. This was a deep-level run. Clones were sequenced by immunoSEQ multiplex PCR, and TCRdb holds only the in-frame ones, with some missing. The sample has approximately 2.5 million clones, 80% to 95% seen once. V trimming: 3 bases; J trimming: 3 bases; junction bases outside the gene matches: 8. In germline, CDR1 is SGDLS, CDR2 YYNGEE. The CDR3 is made up of 16 amino acids. The clonotype was recovered from a man younger than 35 in good health. Some clones in this sample may be carry-over from other donors' samples. Sequencing was done on a sample of naive CD4+ T cells from PBMCs. Subset of the sample: CD45RA+ positively selected. The chain combines TRBV9 with TRBJ2-1; TRBD2 agrees at 8 bases. CDR3 DNA: TGTGCCAGCAGCGCCGAAAGCGGGAGTAACTACAATGAGCAGTTCTTC. Protein: CASSAESGSNYNEQFF.